The text below deals with one T cell receptor (beta chain). The antigen is not known. Method: immunoSEQ multiplex PCR; TCRdb's copy keeps in-frame clones and lacks some. The sample comprises about 140,000 clones, approximately 89% of which are singletons, and 10% to 11% rests with the top ten. This entry comes from a study of cytotoxic CD8 clonotypes in ibrutinib-treated CLL. This CDR3 is built from 15 residues. V was trimmed by 3 bases and J by 4 bases, leaving 13 bases between them. Germline V gene sequence: CDR1 MNHEY, CDR2 SVGAGI. Genomic DNA (around 2 micrograms) was obtained from cryopreserved PBMCs for construction of TCR beta libraries. Study-wide results and caveats: Under therapy, public clonotypes either contracted or stayed stable, and they were uncommon.

The TCR was taken from a human donor with chronic lymphocytic leukemia. The sequencing used PBMCs, collected after 12 months of ibrutinib treatment. The chain recombines TRBV6-5 with TRBJ1-5; D not resolved. The CDR3 coding sequence is TGTGCCAGCAGTTATGGCTGGGGAAAAAATCAGCCCCAGCATTTT. The encoded protein is CASSYGWGKNQPQHF.